This entry concerns a single T cell receptor beta chain. The authors' processing: Amplification of reference gene primers was used by the study to estimate nucleated cell counts. Repertoires were generated with immunoSEQ multiplex PCR, while TCRdb's copy carries only in-frame clones and drops some. V, J and clone size derive from that table, while D and trimming were established from the DNA sequence. The data hold about 670,000 clones, with around 90% observed a single time. This specimen belongs to a study of blood T cell repertoires in COVID-19. Study-level background: From the United States, Italy and Spain came samples of acute and convalescent COVID-19. In each case, the material was cDNA or gDNA derived from T cells, B-cell-depleted T cells, or PBMCs.

Losses at the gene ends were 3 bases for V and 7 bases for J; bases not matched to a gene: 6. The CDR3 loop spans 15 amino acids. Germline CDR1 SGDLS, CDR2 YYNGEE. This TCR derives from a woman aged 18 to 35 with acute or convalescent COVID-19. The genes are TRBV9 and TRBJ1-6, with 8 bases matching TRBD1. Sequenced sample: peripheral blood. The CDR3 loop is CASSAGQGVNSPLHF. CDR3 nucleotide sequence: TGTGCCAGCAGCGCAGGACAGGGCGTCAATTCACCCCTCCACTTT.